The clone carrying this TCR beta chain was found a few times. The sample comes from a study of T-cell memory formation after mild COVID-19. The CDR3 runs to 17 residues. J was trimmed by 2 bases and V by 3 bases; bases with no gene match: 10. The V gene's germline CDR1 is SGHNT and CDR2 YYREEE (reference sequence). TCRdb re-derived calls from the 5' RACE reads in MiXCR, one entry per CDR3 protein. This sample has 450,000 to 650,000 distinct CDR3 sequences, with approximately 18% found just once. This TCR derives from an adult woman who had mild COVID-19 (a few samples of this study predate the infection). Cell type and time point are not known. This sequence joins TRBV5-4 and TRBJ2-3; 9 bases agree with TRBD2. The sample comprised PBMCs or a T cell subset sorted from them (not recorded which). The CDR3 protein is CASSWKSSGDPTDTQYF. The CDR3 DNA sequence: TGTGCCAGCAGCTGGAAATCTAGCGGGGACCCCACAGATACGCAGTATTTT.